The 15 T cell receptor beta chains listed next were all sequenced from one sample in a study of T cell repertoires in cytomegalovirus infection. TCRdb analysed the reads with MiXCR anew, one entry per CDR3 protein. The sample lists more than 350,000 distinct CDR3 sequences; 30% to 40% were seen once. Sequenced sample: PBMCs. These receptors all stem from a human donor in good health (CMV status not recorded). Some clones in this sample may be carry-over from other donors' samples.

This clonotype appeared many times. This chain connects TRBV7-6 to TRBJ2-2, with D perhaps assigned TRBD1 or TRBD2 (5 bases each). This CDR3 contains 15 residues. Germline V gives CDR1 SGHVS, CDR2 FNYEAQ. The V end lost 6 bases, the J end lost 2 bases, and 13 bases lay between the germline ends. CDR3 sequence: CASSKQEVNTGELFF. In nucleotides, the CDR3 is TGTGCCAGCAGTAAACAGGAGGTCAACACCGGGGAGCTGTTTTTT. The entire variable domain, with the rest obtained from reference TRBV7-6 and TRBJ2-2, is as follows: GAGVSQSPRYKVTKRGQDVALRCDPISGHVSLYWYRQALGQGPEFLTYFNYEAQQDKSGLPNDRFSAERPEGSISTLTIQRTEQRDSAMYRCASSKQEVNTGELFFGEGSRLTVL.

Concerning this clonotype itself: Being one base from a much bigger clone, this may be a read error. V and J are TRBV28 and TRBJ1-5, with D hard to call. This CDR3 is built from 16 residues. Germline CDR1 MDHEN, CDR2 SYDVKM. Here the CDR3 reads CASRAQTVGSRQPQPF. CDR3 sequence (DNA): TGTGCCAGCAGGGCCCAAACAGTGGGGTCCCGTCAGCCCCAGCCTTTT.

This chain links TRBV3-1 with TRBJ1-4, with D perhaps TRBD1 (5 bases). Per germline, CDR1 LGHDT and CDR2 YNNKEL (reference sequence). The V end was cut by 2 bases, the J end by 15 bases, with 22 bases between. This CDR3 has 15 residues. The CDR3 loop is CASSQRDGYPPALFF. The DNA of the CDR3 is TGTGCCAGCAGCCAACGGGACGGCTACCCCCCGGCGTTGTTTTTT.

The CDR3, as DNA: TGTGCCAGCAGCCGGGCCGGCTCAGTGCTTGAGCAGTACTTC. The encoded protein is CASSRAGSVLEQYF. The chain combines TRBV7-6 with TRBJ2-7; D remains unclear. Per germline, CDR1 SGHVS and CDR2 FNYEAQ. V lost 5 bases to trimming and J lost 7 bases, with 18 bases between them. The CDR3 loop spans 14 amino acids.

Points on this clonotype: The junction and the germline gene differ at one end; a read error may be behind it. This chain links TRBV7-6 with TRBJ2-2; 9 nucleotides match TRBD1. CDR3 length equals 15 residues. CDR1 SGHVS and CDR2 FNYEAQ come from the germline V gene. The CDR3 reads CASSPWTGDTVELFF. CDR3 bases: TGTGCCAGCAGCCCGTGGACAGGGGACACCGTGGAGCTGTTTTTT. The whole variable domain, remainder taken from reference TRBV7-6 and TRBJ2-2, is GAGVSQSPRYKVTKRGQDVALRCDPISGHVSLYWYRQALGQGPEFLTYFNYEAQQDKSGLPNDRFSAERPEGSISTLTIQRTEQRDSAMYRCASSPWTGDTVELFFGEGSRLTVL.

This clonotype was seen many times. V and J are TRBV7-2 and TRBJ2-7; D perhaps matches TRBD1 (6 bases). The CDR3 covers 13 residues. Trimming left V 6 bases short and J 4 bases short, with 13 bases between. Germline V lookup: CDR1 SGHTA, CDR2 FQGNSA. Here the CDR3 reads CASSISQGYEQYF. For the CDR3, the DNA is TGTGCCAGCAGTATCAGTCAGGGGTACGAGCAGTACTTC.

The chain has TRBV6-5 and TRBJ1-1, with TRBD1 matching over 7 bases. Germline V CDR1 and CDR2: MNHEY, SVGAGI. The CDR3 runs 16 residues. V gave up 0 bases and J gave up 0 bases; unmatched junction bases: 4. The CDR3: CASSYSTRGMNTEAFF. The CDR3 nucleotides are TGTGCCAGCAGTTACTCGACCAGGGGGATGAACACTGAAGCTTTCTTT.

The chain is built from TRBV28 and TRBJ1-2; 10 bases are shared with TRBD1. V trimming: 9 bases; J trimming: 9 bases; junction bases outside the gene matches: 10. The CDR3 has 13 residues. The germline CDR1 and CDR2 sequences are MDHEN and SYDVKM. DNA for the CDR3: TGTGCCAGAAGAACCGGGACAGGGGAGTGCTACACCTTC. Translated, it gives CARRTGTGECYTF.

This CDR3 reads CASSQEIRGTGANVLTF. CDR3 nucleotides: TGTGCCAGCAGCCAAGAGATACGGGGTACTGGGGCCAACGTCCTGACTTTC. V usage is TRBV4-2 and J usage is TRBJ2-6; maybe TRBD2 (5 bases). The CDR3 length is 17 residues. V lost 0 bases to trimming and J lost 2 bases, with 11 bases between them. The germline gives CDR1 LGHNA, CDR2 YNFKEQ.

This clonotype came up a few times. This chain uses TRBV6-1 with TRBJ2-7; no reliable D call. The V gene's germline CDR1 is MNHNS and CDR2 SASEGT. V lost 7 bases to trimming and J lost 0 bases, with 7 bases between them. CDR3 size: 12 residues. Here the CDR3 reads CASTAASYEQYF. Written as DNA, the CDR3 is TGTGCCAGCACGGCGGCCTCCTACGAGCAGTACTTC.

The sample holds a few counts of this clonotype. The J gene is TRBJ2-7, the V gene TRBV20-1, with D perhaps matching TRBD1 (5 bases). CDR3 size: 14 residues. Germline loops: CDR1 DFQATT, CDR2 SNEGSKA (reference sequence). The V end was cut by 0 bases, the J end by 2 bases, with 11 bases between. CDR3 in DNA: TGCAGTGCTAGAGAGCCGACAGAGCCCTACGAGCAGTACTTC. Translating it yields CSAREPTEPYEQYF.

Turning to this clonotype: The DNA is omitted, as the CDR3 cannot be located on it reliably, and the CDR3 follows TCRdb's listing. This chain uses TRBV27 with TRBJ1-5; the D call TRBD1 from the table was never checked on the DNA. The germline gives CDR1 MNHEY, CDR2 SMNVEV (reference sequence). Counting both end residues, the CDR3 totals 16 amino acids. CDR3 sequence reads: CASILEGDGTVRPQHF.

This clonotype was picked up many times. The chain has TRBV7-2 and TRBJ1-4; D is possibly TRBD1 (5 bases). Trimming stripped 1 base from V and 7 bases from J, with 10 bases between. This CDR3 region has 14 residues. CDR1 and CDR2 (germline): SGHTA, FQGNSA. The CDR3 loop is CASSLGREGEKLFF. DNA for the CDR3: TGTGCCAGCAGCTTAGGCAGGGAGGGTGAAAAACTGTTTTTT.

As regards this clonotype: A much larger clonotype is one base distant, so this may be a read error. The V and J genes are TRBV7-2 and TRBJ2-1; D remains unclear. In germline, CDR1 is SGHTA, CDR2 FQGNSA. The CDR3 consists of 12 residues. In DNA, the CDR3 is TGTGCCAGCAGCTGGACCTACAATGAGCCGTTCTTC. It specifies CASSWTYNEPFF.

At least ten counts were recorded for this clonotype. V and J are TRBV4-3 and TRBJ1-1, with a weak D call TRBD1 (5 bases). This CDR3 contains 16 residues. Trimming shortened V by 2 bases and J by 8 bases, and 21 bases separated the two germline ends. CDR1 is LGHNA, CDR2 YSLEER, per germline. This chain's CDR3 is CASSQSIPADSPEAFF. For the CDR3, the DNA is TGCGCCAGCAGCCAATCTATTCCCGCTGACAGCCCAGAAGCTTTCTTT.